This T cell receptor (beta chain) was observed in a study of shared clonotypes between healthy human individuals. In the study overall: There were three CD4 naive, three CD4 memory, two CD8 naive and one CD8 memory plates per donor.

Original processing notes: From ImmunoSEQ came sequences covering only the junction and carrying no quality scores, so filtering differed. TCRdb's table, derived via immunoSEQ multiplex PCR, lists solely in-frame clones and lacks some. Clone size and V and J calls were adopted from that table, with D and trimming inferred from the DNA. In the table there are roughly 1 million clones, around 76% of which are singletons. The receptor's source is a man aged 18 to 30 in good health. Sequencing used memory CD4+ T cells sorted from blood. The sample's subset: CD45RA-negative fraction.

The CDR3 sequence: CASSLRDRDREAFF. The CDR3 bases are TGTGCCAGCAGCCTACGGGACAGAGACAGAGAAGCTTTCTTT. The chain employs TRBV2 and TRBJ1-1; TRBD1 matches at 7 bases. V lost 6 bases and J lost 8; bases outside the gene matches: 12. Germline lookup yields CDR1 SNHLY and CDR2 FYNNEI. The CDR3 totals 14 residues.